This T cell receptor beta chain was found in a study of blood T cells in healthy people across ages. The CDR3 is made up of 15 amino acids. Trimming stripped 0 bases from V and 8 bases from J, with 15 bases between. CDR1 is SGHRS, CDR2 YFSETQ, per germline. Sample-barcoded 5' priming and a J-beta primer mix drove a second PCR of about 6 to 12 cycles. From the 5' RACE reads, TCRdb called clonotypes with MiXCR, one entry per CDR3 protein. The sample consists of about 800,000 distinct CDR3 sequences, more than 35% of them appearing once. This clonotype was seen a few times. The sequence was obtained from an elderly man in good health. Sequencing input: blood. J is TRBJ2-1 and V is TRBV5-1, with D perhaps assigned TRBD1 or TRBD2 (5 bases each). Written as DNA, the CDR3 is TGCGCCAGCAGCTTGGAATCCCGGGGCCTGGATGAGCAGTTCTTC. This translates into CASSLESRGLDEQFF.